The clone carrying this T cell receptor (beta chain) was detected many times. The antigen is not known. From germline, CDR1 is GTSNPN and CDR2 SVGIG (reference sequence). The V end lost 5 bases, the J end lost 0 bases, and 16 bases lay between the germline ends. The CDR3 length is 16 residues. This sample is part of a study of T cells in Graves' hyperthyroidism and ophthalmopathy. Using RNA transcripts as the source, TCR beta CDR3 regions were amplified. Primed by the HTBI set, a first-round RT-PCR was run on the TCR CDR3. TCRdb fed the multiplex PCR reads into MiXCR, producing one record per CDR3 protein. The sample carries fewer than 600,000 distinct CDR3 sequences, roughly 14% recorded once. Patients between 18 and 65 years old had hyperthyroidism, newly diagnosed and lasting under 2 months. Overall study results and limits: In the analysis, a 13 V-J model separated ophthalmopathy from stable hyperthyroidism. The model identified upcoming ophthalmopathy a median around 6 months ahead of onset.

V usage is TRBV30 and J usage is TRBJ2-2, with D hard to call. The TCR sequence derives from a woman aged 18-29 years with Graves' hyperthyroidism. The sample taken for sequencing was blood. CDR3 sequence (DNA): TGTGCCTGGGTCCCTCTAGGAAAAACGAACACCGGGGAGCTGTTTTTT. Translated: CAWVPLGKTNTGELFF.